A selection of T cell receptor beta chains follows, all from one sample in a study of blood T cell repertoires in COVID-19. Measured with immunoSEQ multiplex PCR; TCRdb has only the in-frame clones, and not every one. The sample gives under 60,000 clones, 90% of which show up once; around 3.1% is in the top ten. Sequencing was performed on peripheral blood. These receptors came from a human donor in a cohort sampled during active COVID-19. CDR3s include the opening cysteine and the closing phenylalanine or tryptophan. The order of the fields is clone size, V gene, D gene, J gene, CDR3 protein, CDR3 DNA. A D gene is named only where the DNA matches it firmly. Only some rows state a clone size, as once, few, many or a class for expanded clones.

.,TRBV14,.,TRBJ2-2,CASSQDIDTGELFF,TGTGCCAGCAGCCAAGATATAGACACCGGGGAGCTGTTTTTT
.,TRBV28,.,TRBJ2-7,CASSLRGRAGEQYF,TGTGCCAGCAGTTTAAGGGGGAGGGCGGGTGAGCAGTACTTC
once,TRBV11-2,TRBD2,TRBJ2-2,CASSLGGSGRGTGELFF,TGTGCCAGCAGCTTAGGGGGTAGCGGGAGAGGCACCGGGGAGCTGTTTTTT
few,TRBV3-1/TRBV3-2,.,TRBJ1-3,CASSQITGITGNTIYF,TGTGCCAGCAGCCAAATAACAGGGATTACTGGAAACACCATATATTTT
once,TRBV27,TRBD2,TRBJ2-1,CASSLSGTSGINEQFF,TGTGCCAGCAGTTTATCCGGGACTAGCGGGATAAATGAGCAGTTCTTC
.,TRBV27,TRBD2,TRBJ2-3,CASCRGPLAGVDTQYF,TGTGCCAGCTGCCGGGGTCCGCTGGCGGGAGTAGATACGCAGTATTTT
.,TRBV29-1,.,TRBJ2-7,CSVAGPAEQYF,TGCAGCGTTGCAGGCCCCGCCGAGCAGTACTTC
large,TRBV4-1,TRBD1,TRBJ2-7,CASSQGPQGAIQAQQYF,TGCGCCAGCAGCCAAGGCCCACAGGGGGCAATTCAGGCTCAGCAGTACTTC
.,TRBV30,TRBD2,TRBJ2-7,CALLAGDLLRPSYEQYF,TGTGCCCTATTAGCGGGAGATCTCCTAAGACCCAGCTACGAGCAGTACTTC
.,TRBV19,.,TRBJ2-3,CASSISGNTQYF,TGTGCCAGTAGTATTTCGGGAAATACGCAGTATTTT
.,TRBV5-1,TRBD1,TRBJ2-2,CASSSTGDTGELFF,TGCGCCAGCAGCTCAACAGGGGACACCGGGGAGCTGTTTTTT
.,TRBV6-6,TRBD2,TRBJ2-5,CASSYYGTSDPTQYF,TGTGCCAGCAGTTACTACGGGACTAGTGATCCCACCCAGTACTTC
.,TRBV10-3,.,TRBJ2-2,CATTWVKGGPGELFF,TGTGCCACCACTTGGGTGAAGGGAGGACCCGGGGAGCTGTTTTTT
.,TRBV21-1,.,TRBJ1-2,CASSKEKGQGGYGYTF,TGTGCCAGCAGCAAAGAAAAAGGGCAGGGAGGCTATGGCTACACCTTC
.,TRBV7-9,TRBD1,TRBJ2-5,CASSLATGGEETQYF,TGTGCCAGCAGCTTAGCTACAGGGGGAGAAGAGACCCAGTACTTC
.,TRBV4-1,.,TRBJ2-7,CASSQEGKPSGGEQYF,TGCGCCAGCAGCCAAGAAGGAAAGCCATCCGGGGGCGAGCAGTACTTC
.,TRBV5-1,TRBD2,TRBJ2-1,CASSPTSGSYNEQFF,TGCGCCAGCAGCCCGACTAGCGGGAGTTACAATGAGCAGTTCTTC
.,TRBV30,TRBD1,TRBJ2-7,CAWSPISGSRGWEEQYF,TGTGCCTGGAGTCCCATCTCAGGGTCCAGGGGGTGGGAAGAGCAGTACTTC
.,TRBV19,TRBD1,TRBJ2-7,CASARDRGNYEQYF,TGTGCCAGCGCCCGGGACAGGGGAAACTACGAGCAGTACTTC
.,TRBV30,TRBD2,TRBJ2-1,CAWDPREAPYNEQFF,TGTGCCTGGGATCCGCGGGAGGCCCCCTACAATGAGCAGTTCTTC
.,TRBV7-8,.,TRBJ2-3,CASSLAGGYTQYF,TGTGCCAGCAGCTTAGCGGGAGGCTATACGCAGTATTTT
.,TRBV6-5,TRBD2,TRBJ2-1,CASTGGSSYNEQFF,TGTGCCAGCACTGGCGGGAGCTCCTACAATGAGCAGTTCTTC
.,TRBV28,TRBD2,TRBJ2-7,CASSLARAGGGEQYF,TGTGCCAGCAGCCTGGCGAGAGCGGGAGGGGGGGAGCAGTACTTC
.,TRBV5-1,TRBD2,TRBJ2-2,CASSLRSGAGTGELFF,TGCGCCAGCAGCTTGAGGAGCGGAGCGGGGACCGGGGAGCTGTTTTTT
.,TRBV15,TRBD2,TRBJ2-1,CATSREGSGMRSYNEQFF,TGTGCCACCAGCAGAGAGGGTAGCGGGATGAGGTCCTACAATGAGCAGTTCTTC
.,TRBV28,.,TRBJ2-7,CASNQNRHSYEQYF,TGTGCCAGCAACCAAAACAGGCACTCCTACGAGCAGTACTTC
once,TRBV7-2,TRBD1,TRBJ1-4,CASSFDRGRYEKLFF,TGTGCCAGCAGCTTTGACAGGGGGCGTTATGAAAAACTGTTTTTT
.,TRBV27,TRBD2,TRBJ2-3,CASSFRGLAGASPDTQYF,TGTGCCAGCAGTTTCCGGGGACTAGCGGGTGCGAGTCCAGATACGCAGTATTTT
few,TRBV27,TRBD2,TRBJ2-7,CASSLLTSGRVYEQYF,TGTGCCAGCAGTTTATTGACTAGCGGGAGAGTATACGAGCAGTACTTC
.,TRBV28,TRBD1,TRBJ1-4,CASSRQGSGEKLFF,TGTGCCAGCAGTAGACAGGGGTCGGGTGAAAAACTGTTTTTT
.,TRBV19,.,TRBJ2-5,CASSIDRGTASTQYF,TGTGCCAGTAGTATAGATCGCGGGACGGCCTCGACCCAGTACTTC
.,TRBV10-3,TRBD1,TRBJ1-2,CAISGAQGNYGYTF,TGTGCCATCAGTGGGGCACAGGGGAACTATGGCTACACCTTC
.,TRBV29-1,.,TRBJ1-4,CSVGHRHINEKLFF,TGCAGCGTTGGGCACAGGCATATTAATGAAAAACTGTTTTTT
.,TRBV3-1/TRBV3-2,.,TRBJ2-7,CASSQAHVGTRRREQYF,TGTGCCAGCAGCCAAGCCCACGTCGGGACAAGGAGGAGAGAGCAGTACTTC
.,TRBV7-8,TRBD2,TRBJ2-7,CASSKLAGPYEQYF,TGTGCCAGCAGCAAACTAGCGGGACCCTACGAGCAGTACTTC
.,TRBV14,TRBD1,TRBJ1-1,CASSLTGGYPTEAFF,TGTGCCAGCAGCCTTACAGGGGGCTATCCCACTGAAGCTTTCTTT
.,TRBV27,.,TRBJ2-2,CASRSPVAGELFF,TGTGCCAGCAGGAGCCCGGTAGCCGGGGAGCTGTTTTTT
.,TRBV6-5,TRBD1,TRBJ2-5,CASTEGARETQYF,TGTGCCAGCACCGAGGGGGCCCGAGAGACCCAGTACTTC
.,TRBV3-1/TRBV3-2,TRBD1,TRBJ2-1,CASSQVRDSEQFF,TGTGCCAGCAGCCAAGTTCGGGACAGTGAGCAGTTCTTC
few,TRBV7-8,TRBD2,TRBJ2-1,CASSLGSSGGSNEQFF,TGTGCCAGCAGCTTAGGGTCTAGCGGCGGGTCTAATGAGCAGTTCTTC